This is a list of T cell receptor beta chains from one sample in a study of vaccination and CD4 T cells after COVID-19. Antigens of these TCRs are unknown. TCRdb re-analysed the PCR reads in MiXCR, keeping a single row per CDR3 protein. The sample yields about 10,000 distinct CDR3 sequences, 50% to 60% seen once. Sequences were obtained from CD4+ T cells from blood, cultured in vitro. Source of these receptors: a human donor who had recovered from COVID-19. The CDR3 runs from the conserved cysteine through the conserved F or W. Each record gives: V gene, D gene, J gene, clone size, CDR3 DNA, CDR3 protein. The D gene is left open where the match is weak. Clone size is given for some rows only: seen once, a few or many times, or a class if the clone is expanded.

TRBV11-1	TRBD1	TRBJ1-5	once	TGTGCCAGCAGCGCGAGCGACAGGGGGCGAGGTCAGCCCCAGCATTTT	CASSASDRGRGQPQHF
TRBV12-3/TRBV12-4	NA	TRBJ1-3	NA	TGTGCCAGCACCCCAGGAAACACCATATATTTT	CASTPGNTIYF
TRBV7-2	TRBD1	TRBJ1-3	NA	TGTGCCAGCAGCTTTCCCGGGACAGGGCTCTCTGGAAACACCATATATTTT	CASSFPGTGLSGNTIYF
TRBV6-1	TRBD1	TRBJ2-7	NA	TGTGCCAGCAGCCGTAGGGGACAGGCTTACTTC	CASSRRGQAYF
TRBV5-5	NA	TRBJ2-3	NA	TGTGCCAGCAGCTTGGTTCCCACAGCGACAGATACGCAGTATTTT	CASSLVPTATDTQYF
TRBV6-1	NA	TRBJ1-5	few	TGTGCCAGCTGGGGACAACTTAGCAATCAGCCCCAGCATTTT	CASWGQLSNQPQHF
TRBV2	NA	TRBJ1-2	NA	TGTGCCAGCAGTGTGGCCTTGACGAGGGGCTACACCTTC	CASSVALTRGYTF
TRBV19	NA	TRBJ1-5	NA	TGTGCCAGTCGCTACAACAGCAATCAGCCCCAGCATTTT	CASRYNSNQPQHF
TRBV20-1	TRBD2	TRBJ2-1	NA	TGCAGTGCCGGGGGGGGGATAAACTACAATGAGCAGTTCTTC	CSAGGGINYNEQFF
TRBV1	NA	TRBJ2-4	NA	TGCACCAGCAGCCAAGCAGACAACATTCAGTACTTC	CTSSQADNIQYF
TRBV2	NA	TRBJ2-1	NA	TGTGCCAGCAGTGAAAGCTGGGCGGGGAGCTCCTACAATGAGCAGTTCTTC	CASSESWAGSSYNEQFF
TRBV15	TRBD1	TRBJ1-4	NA	TGTGCCACCAGCAGACCCGGACAGGTCAGTGAAAAACTGTTTTTT	CATSRPGQVSEKLFF
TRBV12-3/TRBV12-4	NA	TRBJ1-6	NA	TGTGCCAGCAGTTTTAGGGGGTTCGGGAATAATTCACCCCTCCACTTT	CASSFRGFGNNSPLHF
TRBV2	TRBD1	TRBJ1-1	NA	TGTGCCAGCAGAATGGGACAGGCCCCAAGGGCTTTCTTT	CASRMGQAPRAFF
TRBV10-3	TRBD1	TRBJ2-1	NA	TGTGCCATCAGCGGGACAGGTTACAATGAGCAGTTCTTC	CAISGTGYNEQFF
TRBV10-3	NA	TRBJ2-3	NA	TGTGCCATCAGTGTGGCAGATACGCAGTATTTT	CAISVADTQYF
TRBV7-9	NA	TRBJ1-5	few	TGTGCCAGCAGCCGAACGCGAGGGGGTTATAGCAATCAGCCCCAGCATTTT	CASSRTRGGYSNQPQHF
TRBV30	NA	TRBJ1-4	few	TGTGCCTGGGCCGGGACGGCAAGTGGAAAACTGTTTTTT	CAWAGTASGKLFF